This paragraph reports one T cell receptor (beta chain). The table lists this clone with a count of one. It has no known antigen specificity. Base qualities are not recorded, but no much larger clone differs from it by a single base. The germline V gene specifies MNHNS as CDR1 and SASEGT as CDR2. Including cysteine and phenylalanine, the CDR3 has 13 amino acids. CDR3 DNA only is kept here, 39 bases in frame from base 1. Germline trimming amounts to 6 bases on V and 5 bases on J, with 3 as the count of junction bases outside the gene matches. This specimen comes from a study of shared clonotypes between healthy human individuals (dated by TCRdb to 2018 to 2021). A note on the overall study: Three men and a couple of women, aged 18 to 49 years, made up the cohort. For each donor, CD4 naive and CD4 memory were each run on three plates, CD8 naive on two plates, and CD8 memory on one plate. Blood TCR repertoires of about five healthy adults were deeply sequenced to estimate repertoire size and the extent of clonotype sharing between individuals. Different laboratories and diverse techniques were used to prepare libraries and sequence TCR repertoires, to increase sequencing depth and limit assay-specific biases. Per donor, leukapheresis produced somewhere between about 0.8 and 9 billion PBMCs. What the study reported, not specific to this receptor: Compared with non-shared clonotypes, clonotypes shared by all four sorted-subset donors had higher generation probabilities. Larger estimated clonotype richness was generally found for naive subsets than for memory subsets. Because the study included only a small number of donors, the genetic and exposure-history diversity represented was limited. Pairwise subsampling led to the expectation that sequencing depth would affect the degree of clonotype sharing among donors. Only blood was sampled, and tissue TCR repertoires likely differ from those in blood. Rarefaction of sorted-subset datasets indicated incomplete sequencing despite the large sequencing depth. When a handful of donors were compared, the shared fraction of clonotypes was around 4.6% for naive CD4, less than 4% for naive CD8, 2.3% for memory CD4, and less than 0.45% for memory CD8.

Healthy HIV-negative adults with no recently reported acute infections or vaccinations were included as donors. Only Caucasian adults living in Nashville, Tennessee, USA were represented among the donors. Magnetic negative selection was used to enrich CD4+ T cells, after which naive cells were positively selected on CD45RA and the negative fraction became the memory subset. Blood was collected by leukapheresis, and PBMCs were isolated by Ficoll-Histopaque density gradient centrifugation and then cryopreserved in liquid nitrogen vapor phase. Purity and quantity of every magnetically sorted T cell population were checked by analytical flow cytometry. Genomic DNA was isolated from each sorted fraction and quantified by UV absorbance on a Nanodrop 2000c. Using the deep immunoSEQ assay, multiplex PCR amplified TCR CDR3 regions from genomic DNA. Genomic DNA extracted from each cell subset was distributed evenly over all wells of several immunoSEQ 96-well plates, and each plate served as one replicate. For sorted subsets, about 220 ng of genomic DNA, equivalent to some 33,000 T cell genomes, went into each replicate PCR. Purified libraries were measured with a Qubit 3.0 fluorometer, size-checked on a Bioanalyzer 2100, and measured again with the KAPA Library Quantification kit. A separate single-read 150-cycle Illumina NextSeq 550 flow cell was used to sequence each immunoSEQ 96-well plate. The original methods were these. Because the immunoSEQ output held only junctional sequences and lacked quality scores, the filtering could not match the filtering applied to full-length reads. Sequences were annotated with PyIR, a Python wrapper for IgBLAST v1.9, using IMGT germline references to assign V/J genes and CDR3. Reads with weak V/J assignments (E-value above 1e-6), missing CDR3, stop codons, out-of-frame junctions, or ambiguous translated residues were removed. A V3J clonotype was defined by an identical inferred V gene, J gene, and CDR3 amino acid sequence. The percentage overlap between two repertoires was calculated by dividing the number of shared unique clonotypes by the size of the smaller repertoire. Richness of each repertoire was evaluated using RTK rarefaction, the Chao1 estimator, and Recon v2.1 estimates of unobserved clonotypes. Generation probabilities for all TCRbeta clonotypes obtained by the gDNA method from a handful of donors were computed using OLGA. This immuneACCESS table, as held by TCRdb, lists in-frame sequences with V and J called but not all clones. Of the missing ones, under half trace to an unresolved V gene in checked studies; the others have no known cause. The V and J calls and clone size come from that table; D and trimming were worked out from the DNA. A total of about 960,000 clones appear in this sample, approximately 80% of them only once. The top ten constitute roughly 1.5% of the sample.

This clonotype originated in a man between 18 and 35 years old in good health. The sequence is built from TRBV6-1 and TRBJ1-1; 10 bases in the junction line up with TRBD1. The sequenced sample was memory CD4+ T cells sorted from blood. Read against the paper, the sample's cell subset or site label means: CD45RA-negative fraction. The base sequence is TGTGCCAGCAGGGGGGACAGGGGTACTGAAGCTTTCTTT. Its translation is CASRGDRGTEAFF.